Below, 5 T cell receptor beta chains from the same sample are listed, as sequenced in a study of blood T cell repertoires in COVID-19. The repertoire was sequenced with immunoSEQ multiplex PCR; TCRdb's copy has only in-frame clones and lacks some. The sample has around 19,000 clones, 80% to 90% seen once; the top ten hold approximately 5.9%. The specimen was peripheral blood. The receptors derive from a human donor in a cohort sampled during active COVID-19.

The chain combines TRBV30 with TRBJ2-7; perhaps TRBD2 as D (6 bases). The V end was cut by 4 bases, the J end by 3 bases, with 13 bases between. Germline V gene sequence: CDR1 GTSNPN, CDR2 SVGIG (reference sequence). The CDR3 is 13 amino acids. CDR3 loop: CAWNGGMSYEQYF. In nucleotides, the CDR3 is TGTGCCTGGAACGGCGGGATGAGCTACGAGCAGTACTTC.

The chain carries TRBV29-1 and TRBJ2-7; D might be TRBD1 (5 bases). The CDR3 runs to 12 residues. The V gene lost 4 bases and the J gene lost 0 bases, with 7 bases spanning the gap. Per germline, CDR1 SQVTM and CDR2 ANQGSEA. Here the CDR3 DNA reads TGCAGCGTTGGCAGGGACTCCTACGAGCAGTACTTC. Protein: CSVGRDSYEQYF.

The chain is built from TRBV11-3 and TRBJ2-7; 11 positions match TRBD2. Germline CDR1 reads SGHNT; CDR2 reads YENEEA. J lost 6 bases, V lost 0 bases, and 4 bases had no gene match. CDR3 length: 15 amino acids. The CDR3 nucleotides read TGTGCCAGCAGCTTAGATAGCGGGAGGGCCTCCGAGCAGTACTTC. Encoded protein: CASSLDSGRASEQYF.

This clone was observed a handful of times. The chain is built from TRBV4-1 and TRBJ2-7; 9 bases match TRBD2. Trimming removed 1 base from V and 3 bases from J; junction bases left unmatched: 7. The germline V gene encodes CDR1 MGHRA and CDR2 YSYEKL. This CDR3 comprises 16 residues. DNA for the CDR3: TGCGCCAGCAGCCAAGGTTTAGCGGGAGCTAACTACGAGCAGTACTTC. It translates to CASSQGLAGANYEQYF.

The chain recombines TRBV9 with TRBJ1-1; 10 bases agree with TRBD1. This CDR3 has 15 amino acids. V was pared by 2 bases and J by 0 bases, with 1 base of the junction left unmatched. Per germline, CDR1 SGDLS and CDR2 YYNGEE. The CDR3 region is CASSVGQGLNTEAFF. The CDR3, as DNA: TGTGCCAGCAGCGTGGGACAGGGGTTGAACACTGAAGCTTTCTTT.